This TCR beta chain derives from a study of T-cell reconstitution after alpha-beta-depleted transplantation in children. The study's findings and limits: T cells produced anew were the main source of T-cell counts and diversity one year after transplant.

This clonotype was detected only a few times. The antigen is not known. Unique molecular identifiers were incorporated when the TCRbeta library was constructed. MiXCR, run by TCRdb on the PCR reads, gives a single entry per CDR3 protein. The table records almost 250,000 distinct CDR3 sequences, roughly 26% of them present only once. The TCR comes from a girl aged 2 to 9 with Fanconi anemia, due to receive a stem cell transplant. The input for sequencing was PBMCs, taken before TCRalphabeta/CD19-depleted stem cell transplant.

This CDR3 reads CASSLEGGGYGYTF. The CDR3 DNA sequence: TGCGCCAGCAGCTTGGAAGGGGGAGGCTATGGCTACACCTTC. This chain joins TRBV5-1 and TRBJ1-2, with D possibly being TRBD1 (6 bases). The CDR3 is made up of 14 amino acids. V lost 0 bases, J lost 4 bases, and 10 bases lay in between. Germline-derived CDR1 and CDR2 are SGHRS and YFSETQ. Full variable domain (outside the CDR3, taken from reference TRBV5-1 and TRBJ1-2): KAGVTQTPRYLIKTRGQQVTLSCSPISGHRSVSWYQQTPGQGLQFLFEYFSETQRNKGNFPGRFSGRQFSNSRSEMNVSTLELGDSALYLCASSLEGGGYGYTFGSGTRLTVV.